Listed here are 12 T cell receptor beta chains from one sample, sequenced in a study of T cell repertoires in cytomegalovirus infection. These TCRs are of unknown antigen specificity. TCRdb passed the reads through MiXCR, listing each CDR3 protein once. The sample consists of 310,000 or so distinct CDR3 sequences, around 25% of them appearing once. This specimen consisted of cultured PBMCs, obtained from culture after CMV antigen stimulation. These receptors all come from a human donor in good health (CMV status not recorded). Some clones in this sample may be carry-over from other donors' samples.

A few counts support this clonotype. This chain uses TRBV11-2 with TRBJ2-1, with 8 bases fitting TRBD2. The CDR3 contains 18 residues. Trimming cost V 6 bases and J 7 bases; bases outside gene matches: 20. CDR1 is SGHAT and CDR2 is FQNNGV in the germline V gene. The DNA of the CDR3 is TGTGCCAGCAGACTAGCCTCAACCGGGACTAGTCTCAGAAATGAGCAGTTCTTC. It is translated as CASRLASTGTSLRNEQFF.

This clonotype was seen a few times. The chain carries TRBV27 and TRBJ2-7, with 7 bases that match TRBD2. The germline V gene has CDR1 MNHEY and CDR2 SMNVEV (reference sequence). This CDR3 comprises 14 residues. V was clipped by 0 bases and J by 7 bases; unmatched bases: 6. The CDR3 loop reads CASSLSPRAGEQYF. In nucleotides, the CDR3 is TGTGCCAGCAGTTTATCGCCTAGAGCGGGGGAGCAGTACTTC.

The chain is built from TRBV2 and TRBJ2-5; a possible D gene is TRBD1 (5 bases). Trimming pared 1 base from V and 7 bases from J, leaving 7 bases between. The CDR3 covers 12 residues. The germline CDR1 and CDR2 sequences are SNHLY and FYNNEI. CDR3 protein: CASSEEGATQYF. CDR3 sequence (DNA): TGTGCCAGCAGTGAAGAAGGGGCGACCCAGTACTTC. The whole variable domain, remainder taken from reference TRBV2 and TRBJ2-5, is EPEVTQTPSHQVTQMGQEVILRCVPISNHLYFYWYRQILGQKVEFLVSFYNNEISEKSEIFDDQFSVERPDGSNFTLKIRSTKLEDSAMYFCASSEEGATQYFGPGTRLLVL.

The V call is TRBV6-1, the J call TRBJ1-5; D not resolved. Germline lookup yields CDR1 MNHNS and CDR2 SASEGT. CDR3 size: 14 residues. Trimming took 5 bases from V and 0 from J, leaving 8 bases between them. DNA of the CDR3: TGTGCCAGCAGTACAAGTTTTAGCAATCAGCCCCAGCATTTT. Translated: CASSTSFSNQPQHF.

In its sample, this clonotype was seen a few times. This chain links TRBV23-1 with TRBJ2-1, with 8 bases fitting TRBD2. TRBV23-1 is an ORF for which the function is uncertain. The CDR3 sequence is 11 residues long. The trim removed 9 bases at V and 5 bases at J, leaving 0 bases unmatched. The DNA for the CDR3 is TGCGCCAGGACTAGCGACAATGAGCAGTTCTTC. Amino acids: CARTSDNEQFF.

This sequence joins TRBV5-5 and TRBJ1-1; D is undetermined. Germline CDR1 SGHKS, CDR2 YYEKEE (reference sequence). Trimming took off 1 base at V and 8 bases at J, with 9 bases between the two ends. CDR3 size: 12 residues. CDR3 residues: CASSLLGPEAFF. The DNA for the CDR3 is TGTGCCAGCAGCTTGCTTGGGCCCGAAGCTTTCTTT.

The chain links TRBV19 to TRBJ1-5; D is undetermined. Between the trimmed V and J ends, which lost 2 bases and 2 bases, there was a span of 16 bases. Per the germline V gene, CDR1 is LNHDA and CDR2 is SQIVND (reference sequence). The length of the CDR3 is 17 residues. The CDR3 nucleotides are TGTGCCAGTAGTATACCTTTCCGAGGGTTCGGCAATCAGCCCCAGCATTTT. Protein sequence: CASSIPFRGFGNQPQHF.

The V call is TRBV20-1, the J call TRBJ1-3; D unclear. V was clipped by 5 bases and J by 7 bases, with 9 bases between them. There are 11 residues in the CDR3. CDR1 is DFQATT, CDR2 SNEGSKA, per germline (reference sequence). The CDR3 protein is CSAFRVNTIYF. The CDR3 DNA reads TGCAGTGCTTTCCGGGTGAACACCATATATTTT.

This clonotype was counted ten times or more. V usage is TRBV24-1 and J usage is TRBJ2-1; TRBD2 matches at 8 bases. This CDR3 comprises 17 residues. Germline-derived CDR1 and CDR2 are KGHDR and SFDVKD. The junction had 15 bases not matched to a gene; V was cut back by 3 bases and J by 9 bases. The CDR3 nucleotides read TGTGCCACCAGTGATACGTCGGGACTAGTTGGTTATAGTGAGCAGTTCTTC. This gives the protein CATSDTSGLVGYSEQFF.

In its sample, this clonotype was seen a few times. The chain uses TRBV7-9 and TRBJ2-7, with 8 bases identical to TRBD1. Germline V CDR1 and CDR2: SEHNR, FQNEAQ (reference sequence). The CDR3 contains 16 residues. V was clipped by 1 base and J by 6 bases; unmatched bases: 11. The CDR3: CASSLVWAGGVSEQYV. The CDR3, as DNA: TGTGCCAGCAGCTTAGTGTGGGCAGGGGGCGTTTCCGAGCAGTACGTC.

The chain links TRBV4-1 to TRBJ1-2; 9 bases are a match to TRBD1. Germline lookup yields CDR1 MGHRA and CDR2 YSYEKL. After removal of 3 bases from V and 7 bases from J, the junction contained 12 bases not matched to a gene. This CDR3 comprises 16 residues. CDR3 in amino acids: CASSQDLGQGSGGYTF. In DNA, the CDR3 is TGCGCCAGCAGCCAGGACCTGGGACAGGGTAGCGGTGGCTACACCTTC.

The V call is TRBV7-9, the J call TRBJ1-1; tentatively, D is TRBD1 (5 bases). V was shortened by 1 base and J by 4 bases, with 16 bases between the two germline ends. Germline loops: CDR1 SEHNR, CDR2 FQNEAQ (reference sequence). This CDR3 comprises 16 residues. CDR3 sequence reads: CASSLVAGKGGTEAFF. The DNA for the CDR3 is TGTGCCAGCAGCTTAGTGGCAGGGAAAGGCGGCACTGAAGCTTTCTTT.